These 18 T cell receptor beta chains were sequenced from one sample in a study of response to subunit inactivated influenza vaccine. TCRdb reprocessed the RT-PCR reads via MiXCR and lists one record per CDR3 protein. Of roughly 760,000 distinct CDR3 sequences listed, around 20% were seen once; the top ten hold about 10%. The specimen comprised PBMCs from blood, sampled about 5 days after vaccination. The source of these receptors is a man between 50 and 59 years old who received an inactivated influenza vaccine.

This clonotype was seen at least ten times. V is TRBV20-1 and J is TRBJ1-5; unclear D gene. This CDR3 contains 15 residues. V lost 0 bases and J 0 bases, leaving 9 bases between the germline ends. Germline CDR1 is DFQATT and CDR2 is SNEGSKA (reference sequence). The CDR3 DNA sequence: TGCAGTGCTAGAGAAGGAATTTATAGCAATCAGCCCCAGCATTTT. Protein: CSAREGIYSNQPQHF.

CDR3 in DNA: TGTGCCAGCAGTTATCACCAGGCCACTTACCAGTACTTC. It yields the protein CASSYHQATYQYF. The gene calls are TRBV28 and TRBJ2-4; D is undetermined. The CDR3 is 13 residues long. V dropped 4 bases and J dropped 13 bases, with 17 bases sitting between them. The germline gives CDR1 MDHEN, CDR2 SYDVKM.

This clonotype was detected a few times. The rearrangement links TRBV6-5 to TRBJ1-2; D ambiguous. From germline, CDR1 is MNHEY and CDR2 SVGAGI. CDR3 length: 14 residues. Trimming took off 0 bases at V and 2 bases at J, with 7 bases between the two ends. For the CDR3, the DNA is TGTGCCAGCAGTTACTCAGGAGACAACTATGGCTACACCTTC. Its translation: CASSYSGDNYGYTF.

The rearrangement uses TRBV6-6 and TRBJ1-3; no clear D gene. The CDR3 covers 17 residues. V was shortened by 2 bases and J by 3 bases, with 17 bases between the two germline ends. Germline values: CDR1 MNHNY, CDR2 SVGAGI (reference sequence). CDR3 residues: CASSYGGPTIFGNTIYF. The DNA of the CDR3 is TGTGCCAGCAGTTACGGCGGACCGACCATTTTTGGAAACACCATATATTTT.

The chain carries TRBV12-3 or TRBV12-4 and TRBJ2-1, with a tentative D call TRBD2 (8 bases). The CDR3 extends over 15 amino acids. Trimming took off 3 bases at V and 7 bases at J, with 16 bases between the two ends. DNA for the CDR3: TGTGCCAGCAGTTTTAGGACAGGCGGGGGGAATGAGCAGTTCTTC. The encoded protein is CASSFRTGGGNEQFF.

The gene calls are TRBV29-1 and TRBJ2-6; no clear D gene. V lost 2 bases and J 1 base, leaving 12 bases between the germline ends. Germline V gene lookup returns CDR1 SQVTM and CDR2 ANQGSEA. The CDR3 extends over 16 amino acids. The CDR3 spells CSVELFLESGANVLTF. The CDR3 nucleotides are TGCAGCGTTGAACTATTCCTGGAGTCTGGGGCCAACGTCCTGACTTTC.

This chain joins TRBV24-1 and TRBJ2-3; 7 bases line up with TRBD1. Germline CDR1 reads KGHDR; CDR2 reads SFDVKD. J lost 1 base, V lost 6 bases, and 3 bases had no gene match. The CDR3 consists of 14 residues. CDR3 nucleotides: TGTGCCACCAGTAAAGGGGGCCGCACAGATACGCAGTATTTT. It translates to CATSKGGRTDTQYF.

This chain joins TRBV29-1 and TRBJ2-1; 8 positions match TRBD2. The CDR3 has 15 amino acids. Germline CDR1 and CDR2: SQVTM and ANQGSEA. V lost 2 bases, J lost 4 bases, and 7 bases stayed unmatched. CDR3 bases: TGCAGCGTTGAATCGCCTAGCGGGCTTTACAATGAGCAGTTCTTC. Translating it yields CSVESPSGLYNEQFF.

The chain recombines TRBV6-1 with TRBJ1-1; weak D call: TRBD1 (5 bases). The CDR3 is made up of 14 amino acids. Looked up from germline, CDR1 is MNHNS and CDR2 is SASEGT. The germline V and J ends were trimmed by 6 bases and 3 bases, with 14 bases remaining between them. This chain's CDR3 is CASRTRDRYTEAFF. CDR3 coding DNA: TGTGCCAGCAGGACCCGGGACCGCTACACTGAAGCTTTCTTT.

This clonotype has just a few counts. DNA of the CDR3: TGTGCCTGGACCGCCGGGACAGGACACTCCTACGAGCAGTACTTC. Translating gives CAWTAGTGHSYEQYF. The chain employs TRBV30 and TRBJ2-7; 8 bases line up with TRBD1. Germline CDR1 GTSNPN, CDR2 SVGIG (reference sequence). The trim removed 4 bases at V and 0 bases at J, leaving 8 bases unmatched. This CDR3 spans 15 amino acids.

In its sample, this clonotype was seen a few times. V and J are TRBV5-6 and TRBJ2-1, with D uncertain. CDR1 and CDR2 (germline): SGHDT, YYEEEE. V was shortened by 4 bases and J by 8 bases, with 10 bases between the two germline ends. This CDR3 contains 12 residues. The CDR3 protein is CASSRKEHEQFF. The CDR3 DNA follows: TGTGCCAGCAGCAGGAAGGAGCATGAGCAGTTCTTC.

This clonotype was found many times. CDR3 DNA: TGTGCCAGCAGGACAGAGTCTAGCTCTGGGGCCAACGTCCTGACTTTC. Translated: CASRTESSSGANVLTF. The V and J genes are TRBV6-1 and TRBJ2-6; TRBD1 might be the D (5 bases). This CDR3 has 16 amino acids. CDR1 is MNHNS, CDR2 SASEGT, per germline. V lost 6 bases and J 0 bases, leaving 12 bases between the germline ends.

The genes are TRBV12-3 or TRBV12-4 and TRBJ2-1; no clear D. V was clipped by 4 bases and J by 8 bases, with 9 bases between them. This CDR3 comprises 12 residues. The CDR3 region has the DNA TGTGCCAGCAGTTCCAGGAGCGATGAGCAGTTCTTC. This encodes CASSSRSDEQFF.

This clonotype was observed at least ten times. V gene TRBV4-3 combines with J gene TRBJ2-1, with 8 positions matching TRBD2. Losses at the gene ends were 1 base for V and 6 bases for J; bases not matched to a gene: 8. This CDR3 is built from 16 residues. Germline V gene sequence: CDR1 LGHNA, CDR2 YSLEER. The CDR3 DNA follows: TGCGCCAGCAGCCAAGGGGCTACTAGCGGCGTCAATGAGCAGTTCTTC. Translation gives CASSQGATSGVNEQFF.

This rearrangement joins TRBV10-3 to TRBJ2-5, with TRBD2 as a possible D gene (7 bases). This CDR3 comprises 13 residues. The V and J ends lost 3 bases and 5 bases respectively, with 10 bases between them. Per the germline V gene, CDR1 is ENHRY and CDR2 is SYGVKD. This chain's CDR3 is CAISDGGAETQYF. DNA of the CDR3: TGTGCCATCAGTGATGGGGGGGCGGAGACCCAGTACTTC.

The chain uses TRBV7-3 and TRBJ2-3; D is ambiguous. Germline V gene lookup returns CDR1 SGHTA and CDR2 FQGTGA. Trimming removed 2 bases at V and 14 bases at J, with 14 bases between. The CDR3 totals 12 residues. Here the CDR3 reads CASSLFPGLGYF. For the CDR3, the DNA is TGTGCCAGCAGCTTATTTCCAGGATTAGGGTATTTT.

The chain links TRBV4-3 to TRBJ2-2; D ambiguous. Germline values: CDR1 LGHNA, CDR2 YSLEER. V lost 1 base to trimming and J lost 5 bases, with 11 bases between them. The CDR3 covers 15 residues. The CDR3 reads CASSQAVWGTGELFF. CDR3 DNA sequence: TGCGCCAGCAGCCAAGCTGTCTGGGGTACCGGGGAGCTGTTTTTT.

The CDR3 reads CASSQAIAGLYEQYF. The CDR3 nucleotides are TGTGCCAGCAGCCAAGCTATAGCGGGGCTTTACGAGCAGTACTTC. The rearrangement joins TRBV14 to TRBJ2-7, with 8 positions matching TRBD2. V shed 1 base and J 4 bases; nucleotides not matched to a gene: 6. CDR1 SGHDN and CDR2 FVKESK come from the germline V gene. The CDR3 sequence is 15 residues long.